The present T cell receptor beta chain was sequenced within a study of metastatic and nonmetastatic thyroid tumors. Study-wide findings and caveats: Reported TCR beta diversity, measured in blood and tumor, was significantly higher for malignant thyroid tumors than for benign nodules.

TCRdb reassembled clones from the PCR reads with MiXCR. The sample holds tens of thousands of clones; 20% to 25% are singletons and the top ten take around 4%. The trim removed 4 bases at V and 0 bases at J, leaving 4 bases unmatched. This CDR3 region has 16 residues. Germline loops: CDR1 KGHDR, CDR2 SFDVKD. Ahead of thyroid surgery, no patient had received treatment of any kind. This clone has a count of ten or more. The antigen is undetermined. This receptor was identified in a female donor with papillary thyroid cancer or a benign thyroid nodule (not recorded which). Some clones in this sample may be carry-over from other donors' samples. The sample taken for sequencing was blood. V is TRBV24-1 and J is TRBJ2-3; 9 nucleotides match TRBD2. This CDR3 reads CATSDSTSGSTDTQYF. The DNA of the CDR3 is TGTGCCACCAGTGACTCTACTAGCGGGAGCACAGATACGCAGTATTTT.